Listed here is a single TCR beta chain. Its specificity is not known. Sequencing used cDNA as its template, made by extracting RNA and reverse transcribing it. Profiling relied on immunoSEQ multiplex PCR, and the TCRdb table lists in-frame clones only, not all of them. The profile shows 100,000 to 150,000 clones, roughly two fifths of them singletons. The entry originates in a study of CD8+ T cells in alopecia areata. Across the study: Treated patients were given 5 to 10 mg oral tofacitinib twice daily.

The researchers isolated CD4+ and CD8+ T cells from PBMCs by sorting. The germline gives CDR1 DFQATT, CDR2 SNEGSKA (reference sequence). The V end lost 1 base, the J end lost 14 bases, and 9 bases lay between the germline ends. The CDR3 covers 11 residues. Study outcomes and limitations: Scalp lesions, especially in alopecia totalis/universalis, had higher clonality than normal scalp. Scalp samples also yield sequences of resident alphabeta T cells from normal skin.

This TCR derives from a human donor with alopecia areata. The J gene is TRBJ1-6, the V gene TRBV20-1; no reliable D call. Sequencing was done on a sample of CD4+ T cells sorted from blood. The CDR3 is CSARGPGALHF. The CDR3 DNA is TGCAGTGCTAGAGGGCCCGGAGCCCTCCACTTT.